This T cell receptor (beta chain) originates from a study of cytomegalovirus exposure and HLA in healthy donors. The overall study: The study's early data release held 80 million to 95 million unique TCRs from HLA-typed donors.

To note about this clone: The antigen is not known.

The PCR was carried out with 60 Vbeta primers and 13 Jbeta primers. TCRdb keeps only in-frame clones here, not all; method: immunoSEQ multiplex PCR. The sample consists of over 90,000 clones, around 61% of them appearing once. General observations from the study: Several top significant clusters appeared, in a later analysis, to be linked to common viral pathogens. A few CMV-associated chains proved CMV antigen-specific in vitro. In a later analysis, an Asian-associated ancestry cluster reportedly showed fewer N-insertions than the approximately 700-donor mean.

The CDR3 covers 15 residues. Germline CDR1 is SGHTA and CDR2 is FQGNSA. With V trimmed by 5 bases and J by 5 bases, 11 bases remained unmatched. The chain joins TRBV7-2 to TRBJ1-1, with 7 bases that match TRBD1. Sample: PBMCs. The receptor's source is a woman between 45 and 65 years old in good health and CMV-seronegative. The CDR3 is CASSHPQGEDTEAFF. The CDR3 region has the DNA TGTGCCAGCAGCCACCCCCAGGGGGAGGATACTGAAGCTTTCTTT.